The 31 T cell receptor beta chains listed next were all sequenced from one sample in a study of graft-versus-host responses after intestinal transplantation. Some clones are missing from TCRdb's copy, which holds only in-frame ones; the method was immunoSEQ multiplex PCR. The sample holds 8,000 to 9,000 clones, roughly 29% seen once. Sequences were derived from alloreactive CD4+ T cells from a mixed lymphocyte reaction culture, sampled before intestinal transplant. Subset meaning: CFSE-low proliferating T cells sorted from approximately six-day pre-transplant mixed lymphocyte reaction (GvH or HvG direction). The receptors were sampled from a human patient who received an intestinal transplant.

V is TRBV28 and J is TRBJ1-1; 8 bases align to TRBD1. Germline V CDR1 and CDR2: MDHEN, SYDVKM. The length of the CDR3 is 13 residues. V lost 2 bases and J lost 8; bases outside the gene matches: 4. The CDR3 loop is CASSLRGTGEAFF. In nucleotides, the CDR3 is TGTGCCAGCAGTTTACGGGGGACAGGCGAAGCTTTCTTT.

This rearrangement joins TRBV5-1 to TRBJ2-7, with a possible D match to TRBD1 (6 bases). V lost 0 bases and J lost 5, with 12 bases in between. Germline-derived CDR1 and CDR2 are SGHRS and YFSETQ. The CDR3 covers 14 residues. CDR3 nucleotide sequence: TGCGCCAGCAGCTTGGCCAATGAGGGGGACGAGCAGTACTTC. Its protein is CASSLANEGDEQYF.

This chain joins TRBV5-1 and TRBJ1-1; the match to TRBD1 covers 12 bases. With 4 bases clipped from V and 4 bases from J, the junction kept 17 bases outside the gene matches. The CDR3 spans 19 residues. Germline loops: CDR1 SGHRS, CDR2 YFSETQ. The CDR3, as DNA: TGCGCCAGCAGCCCGCGATCTGGGGACAGGGGGCTTAGGAGCACTGAAGCTTTCTTT. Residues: CASSPRSGDRGLRSTEAFF. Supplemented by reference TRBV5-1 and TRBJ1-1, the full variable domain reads KAGVTQTPRYLIKTRGQQVTLSCSPISGHRSVSWYQQTPGQGLQFLFEYFSETQRNKGNFPGRFSGRQFSNSRSEMNVSTLELGDSALYLCASSPRSGDRGLRSTEAFFGQGTRLTVV.

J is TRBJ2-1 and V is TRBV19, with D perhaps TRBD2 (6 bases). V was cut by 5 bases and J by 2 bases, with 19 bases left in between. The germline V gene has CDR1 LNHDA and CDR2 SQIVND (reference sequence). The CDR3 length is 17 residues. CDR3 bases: TGTGCCAGTAGTTTGCGGCGGATTAGCGGCACCTACAATGAGCAGTTCTTC. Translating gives CASSLRRISGTYNEQFF.

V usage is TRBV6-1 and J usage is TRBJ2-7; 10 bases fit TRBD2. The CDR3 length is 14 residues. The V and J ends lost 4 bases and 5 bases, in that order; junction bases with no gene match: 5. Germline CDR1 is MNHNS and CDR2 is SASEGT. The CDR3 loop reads CASSGGLALNEQYF. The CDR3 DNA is TGTGCCAGCAGTGGGGGACTAGCGTTGAACGAGCAGTACTTC.

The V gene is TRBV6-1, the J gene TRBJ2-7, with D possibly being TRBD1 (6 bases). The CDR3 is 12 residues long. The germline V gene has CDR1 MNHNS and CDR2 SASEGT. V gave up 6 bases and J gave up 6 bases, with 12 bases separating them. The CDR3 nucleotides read TGTGCCAGCAGCCGCACAGGGTTCGAGCAGTACTTC. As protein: CASSRTGFEQYF.

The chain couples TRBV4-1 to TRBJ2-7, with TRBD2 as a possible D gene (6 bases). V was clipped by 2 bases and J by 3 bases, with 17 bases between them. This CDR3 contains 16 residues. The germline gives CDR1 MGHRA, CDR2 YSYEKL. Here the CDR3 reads CASSQLPGLPYYEQYF. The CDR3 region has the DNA TGCGCCAGCAGCCAACTGCCGGGACTCCCCTACTACGAGCAGTACTTC.

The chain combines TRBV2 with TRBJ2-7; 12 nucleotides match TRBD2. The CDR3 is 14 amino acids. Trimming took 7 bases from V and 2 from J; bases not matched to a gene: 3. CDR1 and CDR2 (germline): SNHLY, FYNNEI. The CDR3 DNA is TGTGCCAGCAAGCTAGCGGGAGGGGCCTACGAGCAGTACTTC. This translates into CASKLAGGAYEQYF. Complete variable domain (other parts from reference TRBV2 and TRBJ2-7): EPEVTQTPSHQVTQMGQEVILRCVPISNHLYFYWYRQILGQKVEFLVSFYNNEISEKSEIFDDQFSVERPDGSNFTLKIRSTKLEDSAMYFCASKLAGGAYEQYFGPGTRLTVT.

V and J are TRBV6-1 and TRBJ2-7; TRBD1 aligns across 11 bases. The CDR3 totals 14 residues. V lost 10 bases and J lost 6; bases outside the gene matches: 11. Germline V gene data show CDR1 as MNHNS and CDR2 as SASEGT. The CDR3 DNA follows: TGTGCCACCAATCCGGGACAGGGGGGTTCCGAGCAGTACTTC. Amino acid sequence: CATNPGQGGSEQYF.

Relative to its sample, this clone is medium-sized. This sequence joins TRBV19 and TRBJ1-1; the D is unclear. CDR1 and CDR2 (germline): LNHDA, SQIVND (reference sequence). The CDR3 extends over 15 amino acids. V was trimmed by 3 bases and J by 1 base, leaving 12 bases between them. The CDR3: CASSIRALGNTEAFF. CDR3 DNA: TGTGCCAGTAGTATCCGCGCCCTAGGGAACACTGAAGCTTTCTTT.

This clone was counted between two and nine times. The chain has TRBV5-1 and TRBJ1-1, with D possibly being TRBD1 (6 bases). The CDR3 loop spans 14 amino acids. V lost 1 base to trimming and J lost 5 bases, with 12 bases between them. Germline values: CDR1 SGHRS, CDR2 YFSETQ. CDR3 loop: CASSLTQGNTEAFF. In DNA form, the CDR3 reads TGCGCCAGCAGCTTGACGCAGGGGAATACTGAAGCTTTCTTT.

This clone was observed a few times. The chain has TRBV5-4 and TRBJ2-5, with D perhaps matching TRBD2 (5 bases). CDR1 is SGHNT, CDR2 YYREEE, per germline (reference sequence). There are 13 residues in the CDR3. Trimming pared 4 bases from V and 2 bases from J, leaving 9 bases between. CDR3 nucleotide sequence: TGTGCCAGCAGCCCTACTAGACAAGAGACCCAGTACTTC. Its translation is CASSPTRQETQYF.

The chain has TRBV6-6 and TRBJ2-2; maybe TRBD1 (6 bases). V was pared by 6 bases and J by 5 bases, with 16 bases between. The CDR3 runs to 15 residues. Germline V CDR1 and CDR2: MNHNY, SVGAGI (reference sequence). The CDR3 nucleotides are TGTGCCAGCAGGAAGGCGACAGGCCAGACCGGGGAGCTGTTTTTT. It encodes CASRKATGQTGELFF.

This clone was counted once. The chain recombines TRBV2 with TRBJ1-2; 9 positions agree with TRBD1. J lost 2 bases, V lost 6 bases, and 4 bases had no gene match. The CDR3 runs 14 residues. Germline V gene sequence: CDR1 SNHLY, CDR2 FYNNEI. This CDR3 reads CASRRGQGNYGYTF. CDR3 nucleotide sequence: TGTGCCAGCAGGAGGGGACAGGGAAACTATGGCTACACCTTC.

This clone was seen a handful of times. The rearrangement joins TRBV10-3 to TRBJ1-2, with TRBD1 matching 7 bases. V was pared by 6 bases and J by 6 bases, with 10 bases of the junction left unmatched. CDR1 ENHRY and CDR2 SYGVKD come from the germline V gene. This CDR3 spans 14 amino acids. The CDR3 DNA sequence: TGTGCCATCAGCGGGAGTGACAGGGACGATGGCTACACCTTC. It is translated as CAISGSDRDDGYTF.

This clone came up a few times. The CDR3 protein is CASGSSGVDTQYF. CDR3 nucleotide sequence: TGTGCCAGCGGGTCTAGCGGGGTTGATACGCAGTATTTT. The J gene is TRBJ2-3, the V gene TRBV6-1, with 9 bases fitting TRBD2. Germline V gene lookup returns CDR1 MNHNS and CDR2 SASEGT. The CDR3 totals 13 residues. V shed 8 bases, J shed 6 bases, and the junction held 6 bases outside the gene matches.

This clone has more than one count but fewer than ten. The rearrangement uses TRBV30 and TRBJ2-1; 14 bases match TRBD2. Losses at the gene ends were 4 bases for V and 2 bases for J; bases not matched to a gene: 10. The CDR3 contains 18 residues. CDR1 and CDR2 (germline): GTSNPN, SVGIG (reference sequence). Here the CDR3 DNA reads TGTGCCTGGAATTCCGGGACTAGCGGGGGCCCTGCCTACAATGAGCAGTTCTTC. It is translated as CAWNSGTSGGPAYNEQFF.

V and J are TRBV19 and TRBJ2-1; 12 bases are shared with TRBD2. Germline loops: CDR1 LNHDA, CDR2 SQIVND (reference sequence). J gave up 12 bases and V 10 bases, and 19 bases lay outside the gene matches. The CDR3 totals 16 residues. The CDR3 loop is CATQHLAGGPGATQFF. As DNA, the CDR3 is TGTGCCACTCAGCATCTAGCGGGAGGGCCGGGGGCTACGCAGTTCTTC.

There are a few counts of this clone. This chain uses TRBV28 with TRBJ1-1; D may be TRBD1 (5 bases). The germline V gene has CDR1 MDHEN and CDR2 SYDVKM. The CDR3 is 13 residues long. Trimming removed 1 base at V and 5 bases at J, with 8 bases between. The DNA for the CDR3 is TGTGCCAGCAGTTTATCGGCAGGGACTGAAGCTTTCTTT. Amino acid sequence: CASSLSAGTEAFF. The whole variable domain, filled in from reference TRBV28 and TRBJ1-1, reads DVKVTQSSRYLVKRTGEKVFLECVQDMDHENMFWYRQDPGLGLRLIYFSYDVKMKEKGDIPEGYSVSREKKERFSLILESASTNQTSMYLCASSLSAGTEAFFGQGTRLTVV.

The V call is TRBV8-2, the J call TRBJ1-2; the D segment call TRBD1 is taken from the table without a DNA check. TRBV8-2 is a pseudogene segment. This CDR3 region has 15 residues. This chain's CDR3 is CGNMGRKRKTYGYTF. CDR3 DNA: TGTGGCAATATGGGCAGGAAACGAAAGACCTATGGCTACACCTTC.

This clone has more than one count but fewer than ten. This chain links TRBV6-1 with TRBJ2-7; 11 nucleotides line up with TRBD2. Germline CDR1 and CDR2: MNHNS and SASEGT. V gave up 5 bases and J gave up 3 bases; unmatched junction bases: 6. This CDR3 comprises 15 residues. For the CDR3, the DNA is TGTGCCAGCAGTCATAGCGGGGGGGCCGTCTACGAGCAGTACTTC. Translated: CASSHSGGAVYEQYF.

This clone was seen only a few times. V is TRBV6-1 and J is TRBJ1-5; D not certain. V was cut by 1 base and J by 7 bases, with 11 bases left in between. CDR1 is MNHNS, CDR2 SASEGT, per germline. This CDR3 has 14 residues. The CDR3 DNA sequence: TGTGCCAGCAGTGAAGAATCTAGAAGGCAGCCCCAGCATTTT. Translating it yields CASSEESRRQPQHF.

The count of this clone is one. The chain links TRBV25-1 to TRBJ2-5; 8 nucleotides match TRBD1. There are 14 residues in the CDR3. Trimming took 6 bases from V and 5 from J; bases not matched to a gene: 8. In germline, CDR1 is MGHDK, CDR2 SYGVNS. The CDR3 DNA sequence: TGTGCCAGCAGAGGGGGACAGGAGAGGGAGACCCAGTACTTC. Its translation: CASRGGQERETQYF.

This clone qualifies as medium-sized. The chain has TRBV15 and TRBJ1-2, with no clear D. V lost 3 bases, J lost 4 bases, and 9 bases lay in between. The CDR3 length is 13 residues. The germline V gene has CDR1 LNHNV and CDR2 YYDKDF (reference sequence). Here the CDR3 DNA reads TGTGCCACCAGCAGTGGCAAAACCTATGGCTACACCTTC. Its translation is CATSSGKTYGYTF. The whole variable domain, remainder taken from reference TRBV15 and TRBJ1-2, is DAMVIQNPRYQVTQFGKPVTLSCSQTLNHNVMYWYQQKSSQAPKLLFHYYDKDFNNEADTPDNFQSRRPNTSFCFLDIRSPGLGDTAMYLCATSSGKTYGYTFGSGTRLTVV.

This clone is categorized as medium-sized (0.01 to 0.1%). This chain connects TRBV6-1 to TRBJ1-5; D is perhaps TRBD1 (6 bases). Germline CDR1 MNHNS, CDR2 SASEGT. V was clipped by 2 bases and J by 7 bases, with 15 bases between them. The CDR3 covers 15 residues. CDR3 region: CASSEFSAGEQPQHF. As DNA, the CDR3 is TGTGCCAGCAGTGAATTTTCCGCAGGGGAGCAGCCCCAGCATTTT.

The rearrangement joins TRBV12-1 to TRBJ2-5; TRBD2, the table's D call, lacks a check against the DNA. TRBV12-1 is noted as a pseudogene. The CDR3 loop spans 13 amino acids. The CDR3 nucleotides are TGTGCCAGCAGAGAGGCCTACGGGGGGACCCAGTACTTC. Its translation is CASREAYGGTQYF.

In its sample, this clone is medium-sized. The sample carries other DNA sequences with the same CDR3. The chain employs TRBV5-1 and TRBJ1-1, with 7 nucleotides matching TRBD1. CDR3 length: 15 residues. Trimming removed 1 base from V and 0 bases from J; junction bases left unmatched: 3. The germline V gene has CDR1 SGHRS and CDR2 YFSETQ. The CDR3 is CASSLTGQMNTEAFF. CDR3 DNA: TGCGCCAGCAGCTTGACGGGACAGATGAACACTGAAGCTTTCTTT. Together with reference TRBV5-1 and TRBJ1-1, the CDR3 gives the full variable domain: KAGVTQTPRYLIKTRGQQVTLSCSPISGHRSVSWYQQTPGQGLQFLFEYFSETQRNKGNFPGRFSGRQFSNSRSEMNVSTLELGDSALYLCASSLTGQMNTEAFFGQGTRLTVV.

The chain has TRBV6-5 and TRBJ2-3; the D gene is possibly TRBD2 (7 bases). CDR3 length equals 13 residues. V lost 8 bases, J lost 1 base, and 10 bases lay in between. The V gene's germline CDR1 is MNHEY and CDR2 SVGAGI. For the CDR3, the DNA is TGTGCCAGCCTAGGGGGGGGCACAGATACGCAGTATTTT. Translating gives CASLGGGTDTQYF.

The CDR3 sequence: CASSLAMGGGAGDTQYF. The CDR3 DNA is TGCGCCAGCAGCTTGGCCATGGGCGGGGGGGCCGGGGATACGCAGTATTTT. The V gene is TRBV5-1, the J gene TRBJ2-3; TRBD2 agrees at 9 bases. V lost 0 bases, J lost 6 bases, and 11 bases stayed unmatched. Germline loops: CDR1 SGHRS, CDR2 YFSETQ. CDR3 length equals 17 residues.

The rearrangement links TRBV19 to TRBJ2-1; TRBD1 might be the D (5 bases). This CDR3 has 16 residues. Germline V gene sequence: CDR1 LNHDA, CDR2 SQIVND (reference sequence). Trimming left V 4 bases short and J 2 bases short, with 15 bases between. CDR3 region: CASSNRGQLTYNEQFF. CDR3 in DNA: TGTGCCAGTAGTAATAGGGGCCAACTTACCTACAATGAGCAGTTCTTC.

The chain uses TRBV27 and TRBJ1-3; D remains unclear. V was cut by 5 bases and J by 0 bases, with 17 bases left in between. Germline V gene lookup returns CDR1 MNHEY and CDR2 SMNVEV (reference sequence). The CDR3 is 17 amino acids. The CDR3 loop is CASSRKGGDFSGNTIYF. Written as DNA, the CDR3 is TGTGCCAGCAGTCGAAAGGGAGGAGACTTCTCTGGAAACACCATATATTTT.